Following are 13 T cell receptor beta chains from one sample sequenced in a study of CD8+ T cells in alopecia areata. RNA was isolated and reverse transcribed to cDNA, the sequencing template. Clones were sequenced by immunoSEQ multiplex PCR, and TCRdb holds only the in-frame ones, with some missing. The table lists hundreds of thousands of clones, about 68% of them singletons. Specimen: CD4+ T cells sorted from blood, collected at week 0. The receptors derive from a human donor with alopecia areata.

CDR3 sequence reads: CASSQEAVNSYNEQFF. CDR3 sequence (DNA): TGCGCCAGCAGCCAAGAGGCGGTGAACTCCTACAATGAGCAGTTCTTC. The rearrangement uses TRBV4-3 and TRBJ2-1; no reliable D call. Trimming stripped 0 bases from V and 0 bases from J, with 9 bases between. The CDR3 is 16 amino acids. Germline CDR1 and CDR2: LGHNA and YSLEER.

V and J are TRBV5-1 and TRBJ2-1, with 9 bases identical to TRBD1. The CDR3 totals 14 residues. Trimming removed 5 bases from V and 6 bases from J; junction bases left unmatched: 6. Germline assignment: CDR1 SGHRS and CDR2 YFSETQ. As DNA, the CDR3 is TGCGCCAGCAGAACCGGGACAGGGACCAATGAGCAGTTCTTC. This translates into CASRTGTGTNEQFF.

V and J are TRBV7-2 and TRBJ1-1; D remains unclear. There are 15 residues in the CDR3. CDR1 and CDR2 (germline): SGHTA, FQGNSA. Trimming took 5 bases from V and 0 from J, leaving 13 bases between them. CDR3 nucleotides: TGTGCCAGCAGCCCCAATCCTCCTGTGAACACTGAAGCTTTCTTT. This encodes CASSPNPPVNTEAFF.

The chain links TRBV4-2 to TRBJ1-4; a possible D gene is TRBD1 (5 bases). V lost 1 base to trimming and J lost 4 bases, with 16 bases between them. Germline values: CDR1 LGHNA, CDR2 YNFKEQ. This CDR3 comprises 17 residues. The CDR3 loop reads CASSQVGGRAFNEKLFF. The CDR3 DNA is TGTGCCAGCAGCCAAGTCGGAGGCAGGGCTTTTAATGAAAAACTGTTTTTT.

The chain has TRBV27 and TRBJ2-5; 11 bases align to TRBD2. In germline, CDR1 is MNHEY, CDR2 SMNVEV (reference sequence). V was pared by 6 bases and J by 2 bases, with 2 bases of the junction left unmatched. The CDR3 covers 14 residues. The CDR3 coding sequence is TGTGCCAGCAGGGGACTAGCGGTACAAGAGACCCAGTACTTC. Amino acids: CASRGLAVQETQYF.

The table lists this clone with a few counts. This sequence joins TRBV18 and TRBJ2-7; D gene unclear. With 8 bases removed from V and 3 bases from J, the gap between germline ends came to 14 bases. The CDR3 covers 13 residues. Germline CDR1 and CDR2: KGHSH and LQKENI. The CDR3 protein is CASARSLDYEQYF. In DNA form, the CDR3 reads TGTGCCAGCGCCAGGAGTTTGGACTACGAGCAGTACTTC.

The J gene is TRBJ2-5, the V gene TRBV5-1, with TRBD1 as a possible D gene (6 bases). From germline, CDR1 is SGHRS and CDR2 YFSETQ. This CDR3 is 16 amino acids long. The V and J ends lost 4 bases and 5 bases respectively, with 21 bases between them. CDR3 in amino acids: CASSTDQGRVGETQYF. The CDR3 DNA sequence: TGCGCCAGCAGCACAGATCAGGGGAGAGTCGGGGAGACCCAGTACTTC.

The rearrangement uses TRBV2 and TRBJ2-2; D is unresolved. V was pared by 6 bases and J by 6 bases, with 20 bases between. This CDR3 is built from 16 residues. Germline V gives CDR1 SNHLY, CDR2 FYNNEI. In nucleotides, the CDR3 is TGTGCCAGCAGCCCCTCCGAAGCCCTTAGGGCCGGGGAGCTGTTTTTT. Translation: CASSPSEALRAGELFF.

Written as DNA, the CDR3 is TGTGCCAGCCAACGGACAGGGTCCAATGAGCAGTTCTTC. Protein sequence: CASQRTGSNEQFF. This chain uses TRBV2 with TRBJ2-1; TRBD1 matches 8 bases. This CDR3 region has 13 residues. J lost 6 bases, V lost 8 bases, and 6 bases had no gene match. CDR1 is SNHLY and CDR2 is FYNNEI in the germline V gene. The whole variable domain, remainder taken from reference TRBV2 and TRBJ2-1, is EPEVTQTPSHQVTQMGQEVILRCVPISNHLYFYWYRQILGQKVEFLVSFYNNEISEKSEIFDDQFSVERPDGSNFTLKIRSTKLEDSAMYFCASQRTGSNEQFFGPGTRLTVL.

This sequence joins TRBV18 and TRBJ2-1; D uncertain. Deletions cut 3 bases from V and 9 bases from J, with 9 bases between. CDR1 is KGHSH and CDR2 is LQKENI in the germline V gene. This CDR3 is 12 amino acids long. CDR3 in amino acids: CASSPSLLEQFF. DNA for the CDR3: TGTGCCAGCTCACCGTCCTTACTTGAGCAGTTCTTC.

To note about this clone: Different DNA sequences within this sample yield the same CDR3. CDR3 in amino acids: CAWTGKETQYF. In DNA, the CDR3 is TGTGCCTGGACGGGAAAGGAGACCCAGTACTTC. This sequence joins TRBV30 and TRBJ2-5; tentative D call: TRBD2 (5 bases). This CDR3 spans 11 amino acids. Between the trimmed V and J ends, which lost 4 bases and 5 bases, there was a span of 8 bases. Looked up from germline, CDR1 is GTSNPN and CDR2 is SVGIG (reference sequence).

The gene calls are TRBV7-6 and TRBJ1-4; 8 bases align to TRBD1. Looked up from germline, CDR1 is SGHVS and CDR2 is FNYEAQ. The junction had 5 bases not matched to a gene; V was cut back by 5 bases and J by 0 bases. CDR3 length: 16 amino acids. For the CDR3, the DNA is TGTGCCAGCAGCACCTACAGGGGGACAACTAATGAAAAACTGTTTTTT. The encoded protein is CASSTYRGTTNEKLFF. The full variable domain, completed using reference TRBV7-6 and TRBJ1-4, is GAGVSQSPRYKVTKRGQDVALRCDPISGHVSLYWYRQALGQGPEFLTYFNYEAQQDKSGLPNDRFSAERPEGSISTLTIQRTEQRDSAMYRCASSTYRGTTNEKLFFGSGTQLSVL.

The CDR3 is CATSPRDRNNSPLHF. The CDR3 bases are TGTGCCACCAGCCCACGGGACAGGAATAATTCACCCCTCCACTTT. This chain links TRBV15 with TRBJ1-6; TRBD1 matches at 8 bases. Trimming removed 5 bases from V and 5 bases from J; junction bases left unmatched: 5. There are 15 residues in the CDR3. CDR1 and CDR2 (germline): LNHNV, YYDKDF (reference sequence). The variable domain in full, completed from reference TRBV15 and TRBJ1-6, reads DAMVIQNPRYQVTQFGKPVTLSCSQTLNHNVMYWYQQKSSQAPKLLFHYYDKDFNNEADTPDNFQSRRPNTSFCFLDIRSPGLGDTAMYLCATSPRDRNNSPLHFGNGTRLTVT.